This TCR beta chain was recovered during a study of cytomegalovirus exposure and HLA in healthy donors. Findings of the study overall: Within the data, a cluster of highly shared sequence variants was likely a sequencing artifact. The study found most TCR sequences rare, yet found some public TCRs in many donors.

Donors had nominal health at sampling but likely had unrecorded immune exposures. A multiplex PCR was run with 60 Vbeta primers and 13 Jbeta primers. Sequencing was performed with immunoSEQ multiplex PCR; in TCRdb, only in-frame clones are kept and a portion is missing. The data contain about 180,000 clones, 85% of them singletons. In its sample, this clone was seen a few times. Its antigen is not identified. There are 13 residues in the CDR3. Germline CDR1 reads GTSNPN; CDR2 reads SVGIG (reference sequence). V lost 7 bases, J lost 4 bases, and 7 bases stayed unmatched. The sequence was collected from a boy between 2 and 10 years old in good health and CMV-seronegative. The chain couples TRBV30 to TRBJ1-1, with 9 bases aligning to TRBD1. Material: PBMCs. CDR3 amino acids: CAYTGTGRTEAFF. The CDR3, as DNA: TGTGCCTATACCGGGACAGGGCGCACTGAAGCTTTCTTT.